Sequencing of this T cell receptor beta chain was carried out in a study of CD8 T cells in Susac syndrome. Study-wide findings and caveats: Acknowledgment was made by the study that its TCR sequencing and HLA analysis involved a relatively small number of individuals.

This clonotype was detected only once. Its antigen is unknown. Roughly 0.45 to 1 ug RNA was reverse transcribed with random hexamers. TCRdb reanalysed the immunoSEQ multiplex PCR reads using MiXCR and keeps one entry per CDR3 protein. The sample includes hundreds of thousands of distinct CDR3 sequences, around nine tenths of them seen just once. This receptor was identified in a human donor with multiple sclerosis. Input material: CD8+ T cells from PBMCs.

CDR3 DNA sequence: TGTGCCAGTAGTATAACAGGGGGCGTTTATGGCTACACCTTC. This translates into CASSITGGVYGYTF. The chain uses TRBV19 and TRBJ1-2, with 9 bases aligning to TRBD1. Germline V gene sequence: CDR1 LNHDA, CDR2 SQIVND (reference sequence). This CDR3 is built from 14 residues. The junction had 3 bases not matched to a gene; V was cut back by 2 bases and J by 5 bases.